This T cell receptor (beta chain) was retrieved from a study of vaccination effects on CD4 cells after COVID-19. Background on the study: At 16 days and one week before vaccination, a couple of convalescent patients gave samples. Study findings and constraints: Clones arising from infection and from vaccination showed marked clonal contraction late after vaccination.

CDR1 and CDR2 (germline): MNHEY, SMNVEV (reference sequence). Deletions cut 3 bases from V and 4 bases from J, with 10 bases between. The CDR3 contains 14 residues. ViraFEST expansion of antigen-specific CD4+ T cells with viral peptide pools preceded sequencing. Investigators separated out CD4+ T cells once around nine days of culture had passed. This individual tested PCR-positive for SARS-CoV-2 infection between March and December 2020. Peptides at around 10 ug/ml and IL-2 at 9 to 10 IU/ml were added to some 2 million PBMC per well. Cultures had half their medium replaced with IL-2 medium on days 3 and 7. Assay used: immunoSEQ multiplex PCR; TCRdb lists only in-frame clones, some missing. The table has 40,000 or so clones, around 72% seen once. As for this clone: Its antigen is currently unknown.

Here the sequenced sample was CD4+ T cells from PBMCs cultured with a peptide pool, taken before COVID-19 vaccination. The gene calls are TRBV27 and TRBJ1-5; no definite D call. The clonotype originates from a human donor who had a prior SARS-CoV-2 infection. CDR3 in amino acids: CASSLELGNQPQHF. The CDR3 nucleotides read TGTGCCAGCAGTTTGGAGTTAGGGAATCAGCCCCAGCATTTT.